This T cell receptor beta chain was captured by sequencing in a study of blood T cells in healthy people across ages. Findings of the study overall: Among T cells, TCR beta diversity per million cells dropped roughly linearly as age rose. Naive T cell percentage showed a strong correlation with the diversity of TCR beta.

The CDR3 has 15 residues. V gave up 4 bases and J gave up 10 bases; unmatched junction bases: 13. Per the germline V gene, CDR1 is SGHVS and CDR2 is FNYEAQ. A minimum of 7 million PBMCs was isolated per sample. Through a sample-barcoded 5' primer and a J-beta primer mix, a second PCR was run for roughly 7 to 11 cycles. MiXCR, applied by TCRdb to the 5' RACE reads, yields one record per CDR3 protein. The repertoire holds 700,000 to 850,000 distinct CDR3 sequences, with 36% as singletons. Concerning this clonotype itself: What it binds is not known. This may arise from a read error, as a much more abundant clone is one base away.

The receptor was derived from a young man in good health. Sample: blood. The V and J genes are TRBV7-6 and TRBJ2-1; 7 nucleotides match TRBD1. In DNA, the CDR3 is TGTGCCAGCAGCTCTACAGGGGATTTCTCCTACGAGCAGTTCTTC. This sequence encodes CASSSTGDFSYEQFF.